Sequencing of this T cell receptor (beta chain) was carried out in a study of T cells in localized non-small cell lung cancer. Findings and caveats of the study: Since sequencing was restricted to only one region of the tumor, intratumor heterogeneity remains a possibility. Median detection of top 100 tumor clones in adjacent lung was around 59 clones. There was higher T cell clonality in uninvolved adjacent lung than in tumor, and it was highest there. Patients showing higher blood T cell density tended to see longer overall survival.

Clones were read by immunoSEQ multiplex PCR, and TCRdb kept only the in-frame ones, dropping some. The table includes more than 20,000 clones, approximately 90% detected once. Germline lookup yields CDR1 KGHSH and CDR2 LQKENI. V lost 3 bases to trimming and J lost 5 bases; unmatched junction nucleotides: 8. There are 16 residues in the CDR3. On this clone: Antigen: not known.

Sequenced here: PBMCs, sampled before any cancer treatment. This TCR was sampled from a man aged 35-69 years with stage II lung adenocarcinoma. The gene calls are TRBV18 and TRBJ2-1; TRBD2 matches 9 bases. The CDR3 sequence: CASSPLSGGLHNEQFF. CDR3 sequence (DNA): TGTGCCAGCTCACCGCTTAGCGGGGGCCTCCACAATGAGCAGTTCTTC.